A selection of T cell receptor beta chains follows, all from one sample in a study of cytomegalovirus exposure and HLA in healthy donors. The table came from immunoSEQ multiplex PCR; TCRdb's copy has only in-frame clones and leaves some out. This table holds roughly 140,000 clones. The material sequenced was PBMCs. These receptors came from a male donor in good health and CMV-seronegative. CDR3s include the opening cysteine and the closing phenylalanine or tryptophan. The D gene is left open where the match is weak.

len,d_gene,v_gene,j_gene,CDR3aa,CDR3nt
12,NA,TRBV4-2,TRBJ1-2,CASSQPRDGYTF,TGTGCCAGCAGCCAGCCCAGGGATGGCTACACCTTC
15,NA,TRBV5-4,TRBJ2-5,CASSSGFSSQETQYF,TGTGCCAGCAGCTCGGGGTTCAGTTCCCAAGAGACCCAGTACTTC
14,NA,TRBV7-8,TRBJ2-7,CASSLRSDAGEQYF,TGTGCCAGCAGCTTAAGGTCGGACGCGGGCGAGCAGTACTTC
15,NA,TRBV4-3,TRBJ2-5,CASSQDGTPGETQYF,TGCGCCAGCAGCCAAGATGGCACTCCGGGGGAGACCCAGTACTTC
16,NA,TRBV7-2,TRBJ2-2,CASSLGLRRVTGELFF,TGTGCCAGCAGCTTGGGCTTACGCAGGGTTACCGGGGAGCTGTTTTTT
13,NA,TRBV29-1,TRBJ1-1,CSVLPRLGTEAFF,TGCAGCGTTCTCCCCAGGTTGGGCACTGAAGCTTTCTTT
12,NA,TRBV6-6,TRBJ2-7,CASSYGGSEQYF,TGTGCCAGCAGTTACGGGGGGAGTGAGCAGTACTTC
16,TRBD1,TRBV29-1,TRBJ2-7,CSVELINRQGAYEQYF,TGCAGCGTTGAACTAATCAACCGACAGGGAGCTTACGAGCAGTACTTC
14,TRBD1,TRBV19,TRBJ1-4,CASSMRQGDEKLFF,TGTGCCAGTAGTATGAGACAGGGGGATGAAAAACTGTTTTTT
13,NA,TRBV29-1,TRBJ1-1,CSAKTTGNTEAFF,TGCAGCGCGAAAACTACAGGGAACACTGAAGCTTTCTTT
15,TRBD2,TRBV10-3,TRBJ2-5,CAPSGLAGHQETQYF,TGTGCCCCCTCTGGCTTAGCGGGCCACCAAGAGACCCAGTACTTC
13,TRBD1,TRBV6-5,TRBJ2-3,CASRRQGAGTQYF,TGTGCCAGCAGAAGACAGGGGGCAGGGACGCAGTATTTT
13,TRBD1,TRBV29-1,TRBJ2-5,CSVEKQGPETQYF,TGCAGCGTTGAAAAACAGGGGCCAGAGACCCAGTACTTC
12,NA,TRBV29-1,TRBJ2-1,CSVVGRQDEQFF,TGCAGCGTTGTTGGCAGGCAAGATGAGCAGTTCTTC
15,NA,TRBV18,TRBJ1-2,CASSPTLGVNYGYTF,TGTGCCAGCTCACCTACCCTAGGGGTTAACTATGGCTACACCTTC
13,NA,TRBV25-1,TRBJ1-1,CASSPTGTTEAFF,TGTGCCAGCAGTCCCACAGGGACCACTGAAGCTTTCTTT
14,NA,TRBV28,TRBJ1-2,CASTREQGDYGYTF,TGTGCCAGCACCCGCGAACAGGGTGACTATGGCTACACCTTC
17,TRBD2,TRBV7-2,TRBJ2-7,CASSLASVSGSTYEQYF,TGTGCCAGCAGCTTAGCATCAGTGAGCGGGAGTACCTACGAGCAGTACTTC
15,TRBD1,TRBV4-3,TRBJ1-2,CASSQDRQGNYGYTF,TGCGCCAGCAGCCAAGACCGACAGGGTAACTATGGCTACACCTTC
14,NA,TRBV4-3,TRBJ2-1,CASSQDIHTYEQFF,TGCGCCAGCAGCCAAGATATACATACATATGAGCAGTTCTTC